This TCR beta chain is from a study of T-cell memory formation after mild COVID-19. Study results and caveats: CD4+ contracting clones lay mainly in CM and EM, CD8+ ones in EMRA.

This CDR3 region has 14 residues. Germline V gene lookup returns CDR1 KGHSH and CDR2 LQKENI. Trimming left V 5 bases short and J 5 bases short, with 15 bases between. TCRdb reprocessed the 5' RACE reads via MiXCR and lists one record per CDR3 protein. The table lists 250,000 to 350,000 distinct CDR3 sequences, roughly 17% of them singletons. This clonotype turned up a few times. Its antigen is still unknown. V gene TRBV18 combines with J gene TRBJ1-1; unclear D gene. The source is a young man who had mild COVID-19 (a few samples of this study predate the infection). Cell type and time point are not known. The sample taken for sequencing was PBMCs or a T cell subset sorted from them (not recorded which). In nucleotides, the CDR3 is TGTGCCAGCTCATCCGCTTGGGTGGGGACTGAAGCTTTCTTT. The encoded protein is CASSSAWVGTEAFF.